This TCR beta chain was observed in a study of cytomegalovirus exposure and HLA in healthy donors. Looking at the study overall: Earlier work reported 117 million unique TCR beta sequences from 150 million to 200 million T cells. Early release data held 80 million to 100 million unique TCRs from HLA-typed donors.

Germline-derived CDR1 and CDR2 are SGHTS and YDEGEE. Trimming stripped 2 bases from V and 0 bases from J, with 8 bases between. The length of the CDR3 is 14 residues. Study-level results: There were around 160 TCR beta chains listed as cytomegalovirus-associated.

On this clone itself: Its matching antigen is unknown.

PCR amplification relied on 60 Vbeta primers (plus 13 Jbeta primers). Authors' data handling: In a later analysis, the count reached 74 million or so unique TCR beta chains, with about 12 million shared. The data were produced by immunoSEQ multiplex PCR, yet TCRdb's version contains in-frame clones alone and is incomplete. From that table come the V and J calls and clone size; the DNA was used to work out D and trimming. The sample records nearly 95,000 clones, roughly three fifths being singletons. Sequencing was carried out using PBMCs. The TCR was taken from a woman aged 30 to 39 in good health and CMV-seronegative. This rearrangement joins TRBV5-8 to TRBJ1-1; D call uncertain. CDR3 nucleotides: TGTGCCAGCAGCTTCAGGAAGATGAACACTGAAGCTTTCTTT. This sequence encodes CASSFRKMNTEAFF.